The sequence of this TCR beta chain was determined in a study of cytomegalovirus exposure and HLA in healthy donors. The repertoire was sequenced with immunoSEQ multiplex PCR; TCRdb's copy has only in-frame clones and lacks some. The top ten hold 2.5% to 3.5% of the sample, which has 45,000 to 65,000 clones, 90% seen once. CDR1 is LGHNA and CDR2 is YNFKEQ in the germline V gene. V dropped 2 bases and J dropped 8 bases, with 9 bases sitting between them. The CDR3 contains 12 residues. The clonotype comes from a man younger than 30 in good health and CMV-seronegative. The chain employs TRBV4-2 and TRBJ2-5, with D possibly matching TRBD1 (6 bases). Sequencing was carried out using PBMCs. DNA for the CDR3: TGTGCCAGCAGCCAACCACAGGGCACCCAGTACTTC. It encodes CASSQPQGTQYF.